The clone carrying this T cell receptor beta chain was counted ten times or more. The sample comes from a study of T-cell reconstitution after alpha-beta-depleted transplantation in children. Library preparation (for TCRbeta) was performed with unique molecular identifiers. From the PCR reads, TCRdb called clonotypes with MiXCR, one entry per CDR3 protein. The sample yields around 410,000 distinct CDR3 sequences, under 13% seen once. The germline gives CDR1 MDHEN, CDR2 SYDVKM. The V gene end was trimmed by 6 bases and the J gene end by 1 base; junction bases not matched to a gene: 8. The CDR3 consists of 15 residues.

This material consisted of PBMCs from the stem cell graft donor, taken from the stem cell graft. The TCR comes from a human donor who donated a stem cell graft to a child with acute myeloid leukemia. J is TRBJ1-2 and V is TRBV28; 7 bases align to TRBD1. The CDR3: CASSSTGRINYGYTF. The CDR3 DNA is TGTGCCAGCAGCTCGACAGGGAGGATTAACTATGGCTACACCTTC.